The clone carrying this T cell receptor (beta chain) was observed at least ten times. The CDR3 consists of 14 residues. Germline CDR1 is KGHDR and CDR2 is SFDVKD. Between the trimmed V and J ends, which lost 1 base and 1 base, there was a span of 6 bases. This specimen belongs to a study of CDR3 diversity in severe acne. A single record per CDR3 protein comes from TCRdb applying MiXCR to the PCR reads. Of about 90,000 distinct CDR3 sequences in the sample, over 45% were seen once. Sequenced material: blood. The TCR sequence derives from a male donor in good health, serving as a control. The V gene is TRBV24-1, the J gene TRBJ2-5, with D possibly being TRBD2 (5 bases). This CDR3 is CATSDFGSQETQYF. Here the CDR3 DNA reads TGTGCCACCAGTGATTTTGGGAGCCAAGAGACCCAGTACTTC.